Here is one TCR beta chain with its context. The clone's antigen remains unknown. Base qualities are missing; no much larger clone stands one base away. The donors were included in the validation cohort of some 120 subjects, a group kept apart from the 666-subject first cohort. Here V drops 7 bases and J drops 3 bases, and the junction holds 10 bases not matched to any gene. From a lookup of the germline V gene, CDR1 and CDR2 are MDHEN and SYDVKM. The CDR3 numbers 15 residues from cysteine through phenylalanine. CDR3 DNA only is kept here, 45 bases in frame from base 1. The library was generated by the immunoSEQ multiplex PCR assay. The original pipeline was this. A statistical classification framework was built for diagnosing cytomegalovirus status from the catalog of TCR beta chain sequences. Sourced from immuneACCESS, this table was stored by TCRdb with only in-frame sequences that have V and J called. A share of the clones is absent; for the studies checked, an unresolved V gene accounts for under half, and the remainder has no known explanation. V and J calls and clone size are as listed in that table; D and trimming were resolved from the DNA. The sample contains 120,000 to 150,000 clones, around 85% of them found a single time. Under 3% of the sample belongs to the ten largest clones.

The data are from a study of cytomegalovirus exposure and HLA in healthy donors (TCRdb year 2017). Broadly, across the study: According to a later analysis, one platform produced both the approximately 110 validation repertoires and the 666 repertoires of the first cohort. The study aimed to test whether signatures of past pathogen exposure could be identified by cataloging public T cell receptors. In addition to the first cohort of about 650 subjects, a separate validation cohort of 130 or so different subjects was used. The study combined high-throughput TCR immunosequencing, statistical association of individual TCRs with disease status, and machine learning to predict cytomegalovirus infection status.

Study-wide conclusions, independent of this receptor: A later analysis found that TCRs clustered in the first cohort also tended to co-occur in the roughly 110 validation repertoires, with 94% of cluster scores above 0. The classifier was reported to diagnose cytomegalovirus status with high specificity and sensitivity in both the original and validation cohorts. A total of 150 to 200 TCR beta chains were listed by the study as associated with cytomegalovirus. Most TCR sequences were observed very rarely across donors, whereas some public TCRs were present in many individuals. The authors suggested that the approach could potentially be extended to other disease states and immunological phenotypes. All 120 or so repertoires were used to score co-occurrence in the validation cohort in a later analysis, because that analysis had no HLA typing for the cohort. Three of the identified cytomegalovirus-associated TCR beta chains were confirmed in vitro to be specific for cytomegalovirus antigens.

The sequence links TRBV28 to TRBJ2-5; 8 nucleotides in the junction match TRBD1. The clonotype comes from a young man in good health and CMV-seronegative. The sample taken for sequencing was PBMCs. The CDR3 in this case is CASNDQGAVEETQYF. The DNA sequence reads TGTGCCAGCAATGATCAGGGGGCGGTGGAAGAGACCCAGTACTTC.